This T cell receptor (beta chain) came from a study of T cell repertoires in cytomegalovirus infection. A single record per CDR3 protein comes from TCRdb applying MiXCR to the reads. The table has about 740,000 distinct CDR3 sequences, 35% to 40% seen once. The V and J ends lost 6 bases and 2 bases respectively, with 11 bases between them. The CDR3 loop spans 13 amino acids. The germline CDR1 and CDR2 sequences are MNHEY and SMNVEV (reference sequence). The sample holds a few counts of this clonotype. V gene TRBV27 combines with J gene TRBJ2-7; D not resolved. The receptor's source is a human donor in good health (CMV status not recorded). Some clones in this sample may be carry-over from other donors' samples. The sequencing input was PBMCs. The CDR3 sequence is CASSRPPAYEQYF. The CDR3 region has the DNA TGTGCCAGCAGCCGCCCCCCAGCCTACGAGCAGTACTTC.